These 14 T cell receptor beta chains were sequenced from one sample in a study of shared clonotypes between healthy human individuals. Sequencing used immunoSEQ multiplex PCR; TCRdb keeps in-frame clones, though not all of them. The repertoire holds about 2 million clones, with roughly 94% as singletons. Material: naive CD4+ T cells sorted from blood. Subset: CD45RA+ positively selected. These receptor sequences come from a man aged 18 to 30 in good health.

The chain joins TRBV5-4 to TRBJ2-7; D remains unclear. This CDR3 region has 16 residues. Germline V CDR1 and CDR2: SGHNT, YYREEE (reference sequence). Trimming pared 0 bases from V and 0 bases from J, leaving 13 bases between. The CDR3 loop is CASSLGVHVSSYEQYF. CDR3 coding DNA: TGTGCCAGCAGCTTGGGGGTACACGTCAGCTCCTACGAGCAGTACTTC.

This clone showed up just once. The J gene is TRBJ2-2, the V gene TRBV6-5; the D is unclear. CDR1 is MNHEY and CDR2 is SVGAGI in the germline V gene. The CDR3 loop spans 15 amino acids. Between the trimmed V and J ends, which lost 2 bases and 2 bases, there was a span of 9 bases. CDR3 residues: CASSYVRSNTGELFF. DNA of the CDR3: TGTGCCAGCAGTTACGTCAGATCAAACACCGGGGAGCTGTTTTTT.

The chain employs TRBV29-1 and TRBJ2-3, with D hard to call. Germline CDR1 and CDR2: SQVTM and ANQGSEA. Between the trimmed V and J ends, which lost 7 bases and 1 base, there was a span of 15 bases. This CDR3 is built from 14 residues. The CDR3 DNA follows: TGCAGCGCCATCCCCGGCCCCCGCACAGATACGCAGTATTTT. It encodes CSAIPGPRTDTQYF.

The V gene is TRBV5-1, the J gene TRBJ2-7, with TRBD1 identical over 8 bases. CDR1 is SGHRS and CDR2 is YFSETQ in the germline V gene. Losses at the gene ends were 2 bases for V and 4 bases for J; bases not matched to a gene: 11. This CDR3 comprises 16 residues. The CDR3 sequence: CASSFQFGQGSYEQYF. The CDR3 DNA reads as TGCGCCAGCAGCTTCCAGTTTGGACAGGGTTCATACGAGCAGTACTTC.

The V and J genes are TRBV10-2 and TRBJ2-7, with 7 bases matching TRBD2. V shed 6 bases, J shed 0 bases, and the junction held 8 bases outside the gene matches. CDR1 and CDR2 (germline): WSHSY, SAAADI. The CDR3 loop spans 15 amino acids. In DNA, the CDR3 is TGCGCCAGCAGCAAACTAGCGAGGAGCTCCTACGAGCAGTACTTC. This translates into CASSKLARSSYEQYF.

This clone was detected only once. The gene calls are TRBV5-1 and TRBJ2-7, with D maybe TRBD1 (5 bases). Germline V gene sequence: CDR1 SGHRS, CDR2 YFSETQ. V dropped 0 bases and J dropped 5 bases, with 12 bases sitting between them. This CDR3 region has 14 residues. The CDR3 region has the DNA TGCGCCAGCAGCTTGGTGGCAGGGAAGGACGAGCAGTACTTC. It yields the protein CASSLVAGKDEQYF.

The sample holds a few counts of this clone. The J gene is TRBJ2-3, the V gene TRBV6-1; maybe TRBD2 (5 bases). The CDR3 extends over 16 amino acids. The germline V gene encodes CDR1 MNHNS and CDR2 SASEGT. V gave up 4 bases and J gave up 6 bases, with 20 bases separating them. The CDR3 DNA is TGTGCCAGCAGTGTTCATAGCGACGGATTTTTCGATACGCAGTATTTT. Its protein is CASSVHSDGFFDTQYF.

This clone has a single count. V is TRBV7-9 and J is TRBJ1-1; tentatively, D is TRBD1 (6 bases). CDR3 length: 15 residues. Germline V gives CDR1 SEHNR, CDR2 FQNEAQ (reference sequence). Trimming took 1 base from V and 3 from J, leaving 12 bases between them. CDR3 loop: CASSLGTGRDTEAFF. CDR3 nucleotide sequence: TGTGCCAGCAGCTTAGGTACAGGGAGGGACACTGAAGCTTTCTTT. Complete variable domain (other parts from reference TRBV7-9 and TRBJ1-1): DTGVSQNPRHKITKRGQNVTFRCDPISEHNRLYWYRQTLGQGPEFLTYFQNEAQLEKSRLLSDRFSAERPKGSFSTLEIQRTEQGDSAMYLCASSLGTGRDTEAFFGQGTRLTVV.

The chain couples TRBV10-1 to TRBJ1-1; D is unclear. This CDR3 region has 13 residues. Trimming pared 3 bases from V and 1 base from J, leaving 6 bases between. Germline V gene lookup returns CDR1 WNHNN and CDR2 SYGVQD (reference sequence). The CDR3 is CASSEEPNTEAFF. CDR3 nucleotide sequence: TGCGCCAGCAGTGAAGAGCCGAACACTGAAGCTTTCTTT.

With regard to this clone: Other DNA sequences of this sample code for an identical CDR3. CDR3 DNA: TGTGCCATCAGTGAGTCGGACAGGGGCACCGGGGAGCTGTTTTTT. It encodes CAISESDRGTGELFF. The chain is built from TRBV10-3 and TRBJ2-2; 9 bases align to TRBD1. The ends lost 0 bases at V and 4 bases at J; junction bases unmatched: 0. The CDR3 loop spans 15 amino acids. Germline CDR1 and CDR2: ENHRY and SYGVKD.

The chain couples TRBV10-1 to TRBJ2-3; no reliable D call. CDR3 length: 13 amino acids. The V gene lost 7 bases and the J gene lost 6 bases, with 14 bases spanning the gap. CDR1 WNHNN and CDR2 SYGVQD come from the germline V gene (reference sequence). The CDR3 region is CASKKEIADTQYF. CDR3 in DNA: TGCGCCAGCAAAAAGGAGATCGCGGATACGCAGTATTTT.

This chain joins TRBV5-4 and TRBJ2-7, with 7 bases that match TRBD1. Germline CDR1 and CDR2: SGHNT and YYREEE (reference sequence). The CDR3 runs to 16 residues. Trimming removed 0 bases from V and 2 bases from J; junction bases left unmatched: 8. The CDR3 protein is CASSLDLGTATYEQYF. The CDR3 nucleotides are TGTGCCAGCAGCTTGGATCTGGGGACAGCGACCTACGAGCAGTACTTC.

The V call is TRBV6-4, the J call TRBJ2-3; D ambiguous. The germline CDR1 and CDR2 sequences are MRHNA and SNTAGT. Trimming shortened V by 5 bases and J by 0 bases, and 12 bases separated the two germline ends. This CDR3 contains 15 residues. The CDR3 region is CASSLQPSSTDTQYF. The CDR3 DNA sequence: TGTGCCAGCAGTCTACAGCCTTCGAGCACAGATACGCAGTATTTT.

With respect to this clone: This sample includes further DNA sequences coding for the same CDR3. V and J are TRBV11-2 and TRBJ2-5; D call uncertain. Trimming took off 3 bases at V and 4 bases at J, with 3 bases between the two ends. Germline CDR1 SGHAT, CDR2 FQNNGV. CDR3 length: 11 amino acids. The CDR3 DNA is TGTGCCAGCAGCTTTGGAGAGACCCAGTACTTC. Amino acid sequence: CASSFGETQYF.